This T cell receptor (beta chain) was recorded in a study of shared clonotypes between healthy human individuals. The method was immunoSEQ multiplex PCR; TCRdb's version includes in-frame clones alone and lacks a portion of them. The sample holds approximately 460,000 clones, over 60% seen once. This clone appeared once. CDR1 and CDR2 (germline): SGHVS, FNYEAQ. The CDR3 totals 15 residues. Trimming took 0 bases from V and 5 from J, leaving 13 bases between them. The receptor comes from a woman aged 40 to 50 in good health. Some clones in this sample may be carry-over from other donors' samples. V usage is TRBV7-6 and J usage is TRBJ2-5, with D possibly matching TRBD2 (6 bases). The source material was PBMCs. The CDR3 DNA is TGTGCCAGCAGCTTAGCGCCGGGAGTCGGGGAGACCCAGTACTTC. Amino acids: CASSLAPGVGETQYF.